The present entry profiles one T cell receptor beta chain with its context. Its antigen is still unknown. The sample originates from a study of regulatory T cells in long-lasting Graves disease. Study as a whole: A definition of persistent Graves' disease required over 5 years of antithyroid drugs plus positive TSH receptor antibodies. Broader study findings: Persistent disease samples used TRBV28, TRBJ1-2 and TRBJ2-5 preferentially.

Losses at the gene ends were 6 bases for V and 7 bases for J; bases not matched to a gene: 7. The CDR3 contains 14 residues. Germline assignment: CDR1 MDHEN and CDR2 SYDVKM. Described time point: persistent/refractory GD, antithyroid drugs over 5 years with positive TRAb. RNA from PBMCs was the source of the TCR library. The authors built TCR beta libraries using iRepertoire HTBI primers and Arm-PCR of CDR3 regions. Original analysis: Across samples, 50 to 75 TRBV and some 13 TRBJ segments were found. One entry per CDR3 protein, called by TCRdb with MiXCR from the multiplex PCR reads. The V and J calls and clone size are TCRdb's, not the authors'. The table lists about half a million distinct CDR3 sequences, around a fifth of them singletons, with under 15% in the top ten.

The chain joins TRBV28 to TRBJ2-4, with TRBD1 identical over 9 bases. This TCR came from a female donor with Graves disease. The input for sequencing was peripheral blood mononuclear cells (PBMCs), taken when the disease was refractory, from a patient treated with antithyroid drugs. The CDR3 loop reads CASSRRGQGNIQYF. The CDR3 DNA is TGTGCCAGCAGCCGCCGCGGACAGGGGAACATTCAGTACTTC.